This T cell receptor (beta chain) is from a study of cytomegalovirus exposure and HLA in healthy donors. PCR employed 60 Vbeta and 13 Jbeta primers. The table came from immunoSEQ multiplex PCR; TCRdb's copy has only in-frame clones and leaves some out. Of 100,000 to 150,000 clones detected, 65% to 85% appear once; the ten largest clones hold roughly 1.8%. CDR1 is MDHEN and CDR2 is SYDVKM in the germline V gene. V gave up 5 bases and J gave up 3 bases, with 14 bases separating them. The CDR3 totals 14 residues. Material for sequencing was PBMCs. This receptor was identified in a woman aged 40 to 50 in good health and CMV-seronegative. The V gene is TRBV28, the J gene TRBJ2-7, with unresolved D. CDR3 residues: CASSQLNLIYEQYF. The CDR3 DNA reads TGTGCCAGCAGTCAACTCAATCTTATCTACGAGCAGTACTTC.